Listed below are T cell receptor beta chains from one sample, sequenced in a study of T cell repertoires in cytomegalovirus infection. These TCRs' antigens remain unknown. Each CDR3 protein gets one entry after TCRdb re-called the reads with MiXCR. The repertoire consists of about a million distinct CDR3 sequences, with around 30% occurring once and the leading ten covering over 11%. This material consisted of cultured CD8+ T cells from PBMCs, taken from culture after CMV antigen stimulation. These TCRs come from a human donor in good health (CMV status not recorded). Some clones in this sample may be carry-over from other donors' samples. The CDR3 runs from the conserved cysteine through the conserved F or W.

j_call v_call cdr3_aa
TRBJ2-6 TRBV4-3 CASSQERKSIITGTGANVLTF
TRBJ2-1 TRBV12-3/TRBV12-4 CASSTGQGMDEQFF
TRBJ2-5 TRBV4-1 CASSLRIEVGRGTGETQYF
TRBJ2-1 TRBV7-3 CASSLLAGGHVEEQFF
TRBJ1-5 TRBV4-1 CASSQDISNQPQHF
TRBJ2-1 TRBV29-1 CSARLAGGPGEQFF
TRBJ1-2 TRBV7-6 CASSLERTGSYGYTF
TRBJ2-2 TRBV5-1 CASSVATYGELFF
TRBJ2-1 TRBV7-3 CASSLDPGQGYNEQFF
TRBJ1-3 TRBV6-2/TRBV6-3 CASSYVGASTIYF
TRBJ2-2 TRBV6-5 CASSYSAGTGELFF
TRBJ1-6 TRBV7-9 CASSLDAGSSYNSPLHF
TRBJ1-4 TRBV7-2 CASSSLSGGIEKLFF
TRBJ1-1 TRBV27 CASSDFPGTGLGEAFF
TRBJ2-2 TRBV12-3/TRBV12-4 CASRGTGPPNTGELFF
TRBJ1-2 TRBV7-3 CASSGTGVIGYTF
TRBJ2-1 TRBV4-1 CASSQVDVDGVQFF